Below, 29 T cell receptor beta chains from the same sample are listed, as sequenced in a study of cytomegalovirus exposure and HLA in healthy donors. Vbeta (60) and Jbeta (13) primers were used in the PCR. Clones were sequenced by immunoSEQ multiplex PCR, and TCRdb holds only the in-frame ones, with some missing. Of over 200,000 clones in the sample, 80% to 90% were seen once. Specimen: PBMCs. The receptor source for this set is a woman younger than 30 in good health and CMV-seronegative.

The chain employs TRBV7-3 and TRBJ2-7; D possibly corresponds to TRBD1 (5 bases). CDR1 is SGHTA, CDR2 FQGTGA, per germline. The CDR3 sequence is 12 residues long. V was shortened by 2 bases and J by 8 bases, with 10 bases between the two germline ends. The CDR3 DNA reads TGTGCCAGCAGCTTATATTCAGGGAAGCAGTACTTC. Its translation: CASSLYSGKQYF.

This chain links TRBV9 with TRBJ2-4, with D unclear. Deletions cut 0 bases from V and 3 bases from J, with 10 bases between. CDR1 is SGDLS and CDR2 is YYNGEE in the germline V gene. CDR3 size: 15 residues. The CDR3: CASSVAGFGKNIQYF. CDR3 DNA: TGTGCCAGCAGCGTAGCCGGGTTCGGCAAAAACATTCAGTACTTC.

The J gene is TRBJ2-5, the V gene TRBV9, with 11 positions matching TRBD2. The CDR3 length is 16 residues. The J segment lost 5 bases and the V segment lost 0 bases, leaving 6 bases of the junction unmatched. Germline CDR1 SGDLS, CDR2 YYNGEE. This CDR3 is CASSVGSSGGRETQYF. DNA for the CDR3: TGTGCCAGCAGCGTAGGTTCTAGCGGGGGGCGGGAGACCCAGTACTTC.

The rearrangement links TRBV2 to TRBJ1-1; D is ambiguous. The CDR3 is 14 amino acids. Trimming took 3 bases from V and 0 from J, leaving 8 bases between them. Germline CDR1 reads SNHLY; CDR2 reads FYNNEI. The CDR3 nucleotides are TGTGCCAGCAGTGAGTACGGGATGAACACTGAAGCTTTCTTT. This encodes CASSEYGMNTEAFF.

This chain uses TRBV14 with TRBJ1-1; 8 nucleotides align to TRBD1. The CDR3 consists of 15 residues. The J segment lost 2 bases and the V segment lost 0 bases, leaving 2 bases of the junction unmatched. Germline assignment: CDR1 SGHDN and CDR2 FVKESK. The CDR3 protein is CASSQDRGLNTEAFF. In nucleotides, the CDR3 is TGTGCCAGCAGCCAAGACAGGGGGCTAAACACTGAAGCTTTCTTT.

CDR3: CASSFGGLGEAFF. The CDR3 DNA follows: TGTGCCAGCAGTTTCGGGGGATTGGGTGAAGCTTTCTTT. The chain links TRBV27 to TRBJ1-1; tentative D call: TRBD1 (5 bases). The length of the CDR3 is 13 residues. The V and J ends lost 3 bases and 7 bases respectively, with 12 bases between them. Germline loops: CDR1 MNHEY, CDR2 SMNVEV (reference sequence).

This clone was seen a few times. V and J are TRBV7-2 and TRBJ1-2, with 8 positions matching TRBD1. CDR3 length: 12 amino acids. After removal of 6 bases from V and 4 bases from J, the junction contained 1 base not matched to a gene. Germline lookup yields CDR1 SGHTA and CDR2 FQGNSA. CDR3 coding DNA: TGTGCCAGCAGTGGACAGGGCTATGGCTACACCTTC. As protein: CASSGQGYGYTF.

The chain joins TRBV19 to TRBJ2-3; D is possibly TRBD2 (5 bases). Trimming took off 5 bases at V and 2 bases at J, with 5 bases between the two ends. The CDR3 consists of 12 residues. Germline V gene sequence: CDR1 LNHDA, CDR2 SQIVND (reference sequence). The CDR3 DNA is TGTGCCAGTAGTGACTACACAGATACGCAGTATTTT. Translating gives CASSDYTDTQYF.

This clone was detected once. As DNA, the CDR3 is TGTGCCAGCAGCCAACCCGGGACTAAGAGTTCACGCTCCTACAATGAGCAGTTCTTC. Its protein is CASSQPGTKSSRSYNEQFF. V and J are TRBV4-2 and TRBJ2-1; 7 bases are a match to TRBD2. The CDR3 runs 19 residues. Germline CDR1 and CDR2: LGHNA and YNFKEQ. Germline trimming cut 2 bases from V and 0 bases from J; bases unmatched to any gene: 13.

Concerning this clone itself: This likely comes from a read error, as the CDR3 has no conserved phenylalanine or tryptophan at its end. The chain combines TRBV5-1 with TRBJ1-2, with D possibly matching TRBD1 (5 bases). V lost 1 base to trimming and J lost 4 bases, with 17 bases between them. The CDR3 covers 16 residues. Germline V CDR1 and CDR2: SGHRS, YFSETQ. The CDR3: CASSLIPGDDAYGYTV. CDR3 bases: TGCGCCAGCAGCTTGATTCCGGGGGACGATGCCTATGGCTACACCGTC.

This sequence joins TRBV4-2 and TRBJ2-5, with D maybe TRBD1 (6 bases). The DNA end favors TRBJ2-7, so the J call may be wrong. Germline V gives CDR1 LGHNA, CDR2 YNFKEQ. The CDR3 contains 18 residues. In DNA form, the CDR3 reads TGTGCCAGCAGCCAAGACGCCAATACAGGGCACTCCTCCTACGAGCAGTACTTC. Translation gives CASSQDANTGHSSYEQYF.

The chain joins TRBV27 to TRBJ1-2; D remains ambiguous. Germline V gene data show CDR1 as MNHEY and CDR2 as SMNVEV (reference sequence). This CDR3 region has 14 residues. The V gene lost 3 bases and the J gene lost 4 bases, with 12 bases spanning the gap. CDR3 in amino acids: CASSFFPGIYGYTF. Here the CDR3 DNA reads TGTGCCAGCAGTTTTTTTCCAGGCATCTATGGCTACACCTTC.

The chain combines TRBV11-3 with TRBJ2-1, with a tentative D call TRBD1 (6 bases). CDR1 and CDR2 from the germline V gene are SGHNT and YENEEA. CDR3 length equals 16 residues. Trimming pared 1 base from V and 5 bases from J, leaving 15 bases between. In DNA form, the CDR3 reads TGTGCCAGCAGCTTAGTGTGGGGACACAGGGACAATGAGCAGTTCTTC. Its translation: CASSLVWGHRDNEQFF.

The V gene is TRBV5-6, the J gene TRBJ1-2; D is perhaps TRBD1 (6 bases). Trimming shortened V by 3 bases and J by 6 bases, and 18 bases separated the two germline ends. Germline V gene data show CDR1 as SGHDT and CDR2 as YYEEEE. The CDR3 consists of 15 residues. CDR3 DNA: TGTGCCAGCAGCTATCCGGGACATCAGAGGCATGGCTACACCTTC. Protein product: CASSYPGHQRHGYTF.

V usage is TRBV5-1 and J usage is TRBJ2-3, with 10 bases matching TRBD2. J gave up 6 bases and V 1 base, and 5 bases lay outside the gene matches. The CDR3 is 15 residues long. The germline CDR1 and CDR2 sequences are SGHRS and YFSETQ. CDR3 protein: CASSLPLAGTDTQYF. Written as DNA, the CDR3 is TGCGCCAGCAGCTTGCCACTAGCGGGGACCGATACGCAGTATTTT.

The CDR3 nucleotides are TGTGCCAGCAGCCAAGAGCTGACAGGGGGCCACGAGCAGTACTTC. Translation: CASSQELTGGHEQYF. The chain links TRBV4-2 to TRBJ2-7; 10 bases agree with TRBD1. After removal of 0 bases from V and 5 bases from J, the junction contained 4 bases not matched to a gene. The CDR3 length is 15 residues. Looked up from germline, CDR1 is LGHNA and CDR2 is YNFKEQ.

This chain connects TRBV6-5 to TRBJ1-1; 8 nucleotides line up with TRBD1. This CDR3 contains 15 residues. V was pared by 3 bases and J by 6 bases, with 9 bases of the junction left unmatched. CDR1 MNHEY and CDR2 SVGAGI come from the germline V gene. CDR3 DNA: TGTGCCAGCAGTTATTCGAACAGGGGGTTATCTGAAGCTTTCTTT. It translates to CASSYSNRGLSEAFF.

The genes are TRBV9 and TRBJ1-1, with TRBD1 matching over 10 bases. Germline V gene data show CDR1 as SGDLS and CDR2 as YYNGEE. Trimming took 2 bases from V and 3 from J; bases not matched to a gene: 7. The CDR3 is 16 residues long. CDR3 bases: TGTGCCAGCAGCGTGCCCTCCGGGACAGGGGACACTGAAGCTTTCTTT. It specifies CASSVPSGTGDTEAFF.

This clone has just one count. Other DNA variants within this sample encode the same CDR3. The CDR3 DNA reads as TGTGCCAGCAGCTTAGGGACAGGGTCTGGAAACACCATATATTTT. It encodes CASSLGTGSGNTIYF. J is TRBJ1-3 and V is TRBV13; TRBD1 matches 7 bases. Germline V gene sequence: CDR1 PRHDT, CDR2 FYEKMQ (reference sequence). The CDR3 runs to 15 residues. Unmatched junction bases numbered 0, after V lost 0 bases and J lost 1 base.

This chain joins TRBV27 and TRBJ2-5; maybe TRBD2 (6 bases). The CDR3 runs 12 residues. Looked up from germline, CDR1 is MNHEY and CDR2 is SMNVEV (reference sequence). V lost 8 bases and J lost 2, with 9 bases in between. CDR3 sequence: CASGTAQETQYF. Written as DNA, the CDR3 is TGTGCCAGCGGGACTGCGCAAGAGACCCAGTACTTC.

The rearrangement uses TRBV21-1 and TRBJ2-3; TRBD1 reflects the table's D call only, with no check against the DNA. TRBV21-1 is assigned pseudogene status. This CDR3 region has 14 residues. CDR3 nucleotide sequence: TGTGCCAGCAGCCCGGACAGGGACACAGATACGCAGTATTTT. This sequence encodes CASSPDRDTDTQYF.

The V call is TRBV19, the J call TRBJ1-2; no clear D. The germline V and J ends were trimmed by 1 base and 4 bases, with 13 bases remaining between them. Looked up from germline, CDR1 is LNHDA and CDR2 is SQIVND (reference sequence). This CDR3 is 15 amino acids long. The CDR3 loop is CASSIVGVGAYGYTF. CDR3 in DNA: TGTGCCAGTAGTATAGTAGGCGTGGGAGCCTATGGCTACACCTTC.

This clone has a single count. CDR3 bases: TGCGCCAGCAGAGCCCGGGACTATAGCACAGATACGCAGTATTTT. Translated: CASRARDYSTDTQYF. The chain couples TRBV5-1 to TRBJ2-3; 7 nucleotides match TRBD2. This CDR3 contains 15 residues. With V trimmed by 5 bases and J by 0 bases, 6 bases remained unmatched. Germline CDR1 is SGHRS and CDR2 is YFSETQ.

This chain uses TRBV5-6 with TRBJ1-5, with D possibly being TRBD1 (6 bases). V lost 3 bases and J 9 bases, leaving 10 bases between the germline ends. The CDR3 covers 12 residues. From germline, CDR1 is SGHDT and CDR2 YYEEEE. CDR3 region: CASSWGPRPQHF. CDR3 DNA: TGTGCCAGCAGCTGGGGGCCTAGGCCCCAGCATTTT. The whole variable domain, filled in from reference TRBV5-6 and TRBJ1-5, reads DAGVTQSPTHLIKTRGQQVTLRCSPKSGHDTVSWYQQALGQGPQFIFQYYEEEERQRGNFPDRFSGHQFPNYSSELNVNALLLGDSALYLCASSWGPRPQHFGDGTRLSIL.

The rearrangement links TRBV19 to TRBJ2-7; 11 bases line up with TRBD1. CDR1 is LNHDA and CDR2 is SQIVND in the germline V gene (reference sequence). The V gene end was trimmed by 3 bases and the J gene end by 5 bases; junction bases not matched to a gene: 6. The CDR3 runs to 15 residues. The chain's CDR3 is CASSIIGTGGHEQYF. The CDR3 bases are TGTGCCAGTAGTATCATCGGGACAGGGGGACACGAGCAGTACTTC.

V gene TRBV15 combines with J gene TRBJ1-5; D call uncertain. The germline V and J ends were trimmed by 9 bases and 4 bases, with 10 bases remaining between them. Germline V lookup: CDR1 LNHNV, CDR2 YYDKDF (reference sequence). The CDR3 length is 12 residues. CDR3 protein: CATSVLNQPQHF. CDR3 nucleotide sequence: TGTGCCACAAGCGTCCTTAATCAGCCCCAGCATTTT.

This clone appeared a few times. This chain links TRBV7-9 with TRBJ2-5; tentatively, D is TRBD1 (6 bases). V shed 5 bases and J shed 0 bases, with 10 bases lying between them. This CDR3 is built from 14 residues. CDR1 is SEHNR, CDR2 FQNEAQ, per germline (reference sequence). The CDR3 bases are TGTGCCAGCAGCCGCCGACAGGACCAAGAGACCCAGTACTTC. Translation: CASSRRQDQETQYF.

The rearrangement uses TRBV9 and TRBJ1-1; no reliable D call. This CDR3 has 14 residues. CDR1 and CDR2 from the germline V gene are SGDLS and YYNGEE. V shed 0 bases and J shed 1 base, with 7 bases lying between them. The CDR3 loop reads CASSVEPTNTEAFF. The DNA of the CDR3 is TGTGCCAGCAGCGTAGAACCTACGAACACTGAAGCTTTCTTT.

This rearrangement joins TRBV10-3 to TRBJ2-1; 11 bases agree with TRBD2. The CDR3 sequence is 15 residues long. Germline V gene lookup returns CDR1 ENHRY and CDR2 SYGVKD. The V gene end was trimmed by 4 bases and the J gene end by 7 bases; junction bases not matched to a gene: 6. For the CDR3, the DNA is TGTGCCATCAGTGCGGCGACTAGCGGGATTAATGAGCAGTTCTTC. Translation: CAISAATSGINEQFF.